This T cell receptor beta chain stems from a study of HIV-infected patients and healthy controls. Reverse transcription used around 500 ng RNA and constant-region primers for alpha and beta. Each of the alpha and beta chains got its own library through chain-specific third strand synthesis with indices. TCRdb re-analysed the 5' RACE reads in MiXCR, keeping a single row per CDR3 protein. The data hold under 20,000 distinct CDR3 sequences, with over 9.5% observed a single time. The repertoire came from unfractionated whole blood and reflected all unsorted peripheral T cells. This clonotype occurred many times. V was trimmed by 2 bases and J by 0 bases, leaving 8 bases between them. The CDR3 loop spans 14 amino acids. Germline-derived CDR1 and CDR2 are MNHEY and SMNVEV (reference sequence).

This rearrangement joins TRBV27 to TRBJ2-7, with D hard to call. This receptor was obtained from an adult in good health. The sequenced sample was blood. In DNA form, the CDR3 reads TGTGCCAGCAGTTTAGCCGTAAGCTCCTACGAGCAGTACTTC. This encodes CASSLAVSSYEQYF.